The entry below gives a single TCR beta chain sequence along with its context. This sample is part of a study of T cell changes during pregnancy in multiple sclerosis. The CDR3 totals 17 residues. Trimming removed 0 bases from V and 8 bases from J; junction bases left unmatched: 16. In germline, CDR1 is SGHRS, CDR2 YFSETQ. Profiling relied on immunoSEQ multiplex PCR, and the TCRdb table lists in-frame clones only, not all of them. This sample yields nearly 60,000 clones, of which more than 80% are seen a single time; around 0.5% belongs to the top ten. Sequenced here: CD4+ T cells from peripheral blood mononuclear cells, sampled after pregnancy. This rearrangement joins TRBV5-1 to TRBJ1-2; 7 bases align to TRBD1. This sequence was found in a female donor in good health, enrolled as a control in a pregnancy study. Here the CDR3 DNA reads TGCGCCAGCAGCTTGGAATCTGGGACAGCTCCCGTTCGGGGCTACACCTTC. This encodes CASSLESGTAPVRGYTF. The full variable domain, its missing parts supplied by reference TRBV5-1 and TRBJ1-2, is KAGVTQTPRYLIKTRGQQVTLSCSPISGHRSVSWYQQTPGQGLQFLFEYFSETQRNKGNFPGRFSGRQFSNSRSEMNVSTLELGDSALYLCASSLESGTAPVRGYTFGSGTRLTVV.